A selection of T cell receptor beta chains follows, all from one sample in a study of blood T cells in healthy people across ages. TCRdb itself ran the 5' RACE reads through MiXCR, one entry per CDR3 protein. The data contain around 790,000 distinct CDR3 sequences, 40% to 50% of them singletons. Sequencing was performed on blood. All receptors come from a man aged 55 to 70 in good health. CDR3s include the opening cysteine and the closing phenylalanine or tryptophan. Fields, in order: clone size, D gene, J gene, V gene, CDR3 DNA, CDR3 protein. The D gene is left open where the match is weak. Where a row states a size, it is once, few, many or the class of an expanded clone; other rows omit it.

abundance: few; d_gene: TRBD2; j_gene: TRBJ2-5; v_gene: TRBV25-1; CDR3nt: TGTGCCAGCAGTGTTGCGGGGGGGGCCGGGACCCAGTACTTC; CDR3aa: CASSVAGGAGTQYF
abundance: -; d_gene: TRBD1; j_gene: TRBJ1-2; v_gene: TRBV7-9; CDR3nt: TGTGCCAGCAGCCAGACAGGGGAGGAGGATAACTATGGCTACACCTTC; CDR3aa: CASSQTGEEDNYGYTF
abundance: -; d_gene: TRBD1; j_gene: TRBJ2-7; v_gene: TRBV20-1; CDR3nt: TGCAGTGCTAGAGATCAAGGACAGGGGACCCACGAGCAGTACTTC; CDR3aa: CSARDQGQGTHEQYF
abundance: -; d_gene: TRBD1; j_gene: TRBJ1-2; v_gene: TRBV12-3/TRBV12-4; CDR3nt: TGTGCCAGCAGTAGGAATGCGGGACAGACTAACTATGGCTACACCTTC; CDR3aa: CASSRNAGQTNYGYTF
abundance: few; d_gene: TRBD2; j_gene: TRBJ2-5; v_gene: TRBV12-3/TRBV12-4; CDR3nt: TGTGCCAGCAGCCTAGTGCGGGCTAGCGGGGGGAAAGAGACCCAGTACTTC; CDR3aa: CASSLVRASGGKETQYF
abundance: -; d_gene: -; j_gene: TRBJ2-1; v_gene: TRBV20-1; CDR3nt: TGCAGTGCCTCGCAGTCCAGCTCCTACAATGAGCAGTTCTTC; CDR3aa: CSASQSSSYNEQFF
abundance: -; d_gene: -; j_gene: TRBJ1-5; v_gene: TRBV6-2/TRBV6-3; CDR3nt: TGTGCCAGCAGTTACACCAGGGGCAATCAGCCCCAGCATTTT; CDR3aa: CASSYTRGNQPQHF
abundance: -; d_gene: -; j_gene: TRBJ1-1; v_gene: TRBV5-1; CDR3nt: TGCGCCAGCAGCTTGGTTCCAGGGATGAACGCTGAAGCTTTCTTT; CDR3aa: CASSLVPGMNAEAFF
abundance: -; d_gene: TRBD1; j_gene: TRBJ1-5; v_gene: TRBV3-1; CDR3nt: TGTGCCAGCAGCCAGGGGACAGGACATGGGCAGCCCCAGCATTTT; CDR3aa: CASSQGTGHGQPQHF
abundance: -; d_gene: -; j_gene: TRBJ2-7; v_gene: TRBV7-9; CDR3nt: TGTGCCAGCAGCTTCCCCGGGGACGAGCAGTACTTC; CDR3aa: CASSFPGDEQYF
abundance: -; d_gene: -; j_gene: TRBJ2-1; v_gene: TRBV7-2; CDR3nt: TGTGCCAGCAGCTTAGAGCCGGGGTACTACGAGCAGTTCTTC; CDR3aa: CASSLEPGYYEQFF
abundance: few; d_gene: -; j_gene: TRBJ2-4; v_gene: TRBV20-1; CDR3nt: TGCAGTGCCCAGAGACCGGGCCCTCTAGCCAAAAACATTCAGTACTTC; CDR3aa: CSAQRPGPLAKNIQYF
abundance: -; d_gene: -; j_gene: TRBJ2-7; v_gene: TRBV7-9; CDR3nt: TGTGCCAGCAGCTTGCGGTTAGCCGAGCAGTACTTC; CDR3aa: CASSLRLAEQYF
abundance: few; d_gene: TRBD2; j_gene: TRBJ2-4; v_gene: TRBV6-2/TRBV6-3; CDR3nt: TGTGCCAGCGGAGGGACTAGTCGTGAGCAGTACTTC; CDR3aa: CASGGTSREQYF
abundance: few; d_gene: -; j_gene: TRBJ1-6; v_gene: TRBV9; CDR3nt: TGTGCCAGCAGCCAGTATAAGAATTCACCCCTCCACTTT; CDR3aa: CASSQYKNSPLHF
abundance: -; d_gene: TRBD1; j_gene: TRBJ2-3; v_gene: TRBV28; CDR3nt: TGTGCCAGCAGTTCCAACAGGGGGCCAGATACGCAGTATTTT; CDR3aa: CASSSNRGPDTQYF
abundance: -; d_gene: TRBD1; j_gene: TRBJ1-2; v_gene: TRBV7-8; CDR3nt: TGTGCCAGCAGCTTGGCCCACAGGGGCTATGGCTACACCTTC; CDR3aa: CASSLAHRGYGYTF
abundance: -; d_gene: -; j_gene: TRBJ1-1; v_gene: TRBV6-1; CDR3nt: TGTGCCAGCGTCGAGGTGAACACTGAAGCTTTCTTT; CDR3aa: CASVEVNTEAFF
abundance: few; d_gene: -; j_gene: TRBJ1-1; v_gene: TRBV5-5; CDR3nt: TGTGCCAGCGGCCTAGCGGGCTCGAACACTGAAGCTTTCTTT; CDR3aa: CASGLAGSNTEAFF
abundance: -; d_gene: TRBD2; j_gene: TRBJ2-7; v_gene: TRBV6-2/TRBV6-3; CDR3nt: TGTGCCAGCAGCACGACTAGCGGGCCCTCCTACGAGCAGTACTTC; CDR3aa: CASSTTSGPSYEQYF
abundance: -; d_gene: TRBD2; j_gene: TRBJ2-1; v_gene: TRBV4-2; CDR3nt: TGTGCCAGCAGCCAAGCGGTCGGGGGGGAATACAATGAGCAGTTCTTC; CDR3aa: CASSQAVGGEYNEQFF
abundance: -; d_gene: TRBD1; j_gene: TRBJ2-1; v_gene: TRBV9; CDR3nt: TGTGCCAGCGGACAGGGGGCTCTGAATGAGCAGTTCTTC; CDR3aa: CASGQGALNEQFF
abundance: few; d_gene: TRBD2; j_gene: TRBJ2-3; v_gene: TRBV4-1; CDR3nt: TGCGCCAGCAGCCAAGACCCGGGACTAGCGGGGGGGCGTCCTAGCACAGATACGCAGTATTTT; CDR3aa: CASSQDPGLAGGRPSTDTQYF
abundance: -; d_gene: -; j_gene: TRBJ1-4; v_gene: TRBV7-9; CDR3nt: TGTGCCGGCAGCCACCTCATGGGAGTGGGTAATGAAAAACTGTTTTTT; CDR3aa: CAGSHLMGVGNEKLFF
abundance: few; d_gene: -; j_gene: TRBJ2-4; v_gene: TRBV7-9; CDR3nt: TGTGCCAGCAGCTCTGCGACGGGAAAAAACATTCAGTACTTC; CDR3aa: CASSSATGKNIQYF
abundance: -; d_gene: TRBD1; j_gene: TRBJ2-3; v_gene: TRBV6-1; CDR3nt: TGTGCCAGCAGAGCCGGGACAGACTTAGATACGCAGTATTTT; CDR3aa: CASRAGTDLDTQYF
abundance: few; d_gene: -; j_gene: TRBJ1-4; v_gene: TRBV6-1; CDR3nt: TGTGCCAGCAGAGAAAAGGAAAAACTGTTTTTT; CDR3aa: CASREKEKLFF
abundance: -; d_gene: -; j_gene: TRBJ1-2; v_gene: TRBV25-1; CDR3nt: TGTGCCAGCGGGTGGGGGGAGAACTATGGCTACACCTTC; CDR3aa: CASGWGENYGYTF
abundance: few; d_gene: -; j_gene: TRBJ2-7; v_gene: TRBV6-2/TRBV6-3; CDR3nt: TGTGCCAGCAGTTACGGATCAGGGAAGGTTGACGAGCAGTACTTC; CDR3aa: CASSYGSGKVDEQYF
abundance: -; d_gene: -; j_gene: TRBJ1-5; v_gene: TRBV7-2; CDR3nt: TGTGCCAGCAGCCTGCGGACGGGAGAGGATCAGCCCCAGCATTTT; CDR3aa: CASSLRTGEDQPQHF
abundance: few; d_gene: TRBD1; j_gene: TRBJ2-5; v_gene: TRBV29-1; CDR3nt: TGCAGCGTCGCTTTCCCGGGACAGCCACAGACCCAGTACTTC; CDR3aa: CSVAFPGQPQTQYF
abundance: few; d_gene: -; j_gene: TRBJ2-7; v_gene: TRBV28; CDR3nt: TGTGCCAGCAGTCCGGGGGTCGGGTACGAGCAGTACTTC; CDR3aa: CASSPGVGYEQYF
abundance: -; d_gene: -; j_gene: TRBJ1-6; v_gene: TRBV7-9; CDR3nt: TGTGCCAGCAGCCACTTGACGGATAATTCACCCCTCCACTTT; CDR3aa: CASSHLTDNSPLHF